The 9 T cell receptor beta chains below all came from one sample that was sequenced in a study of blood T cell repertoires in COVID-19. The repertoire was sequenced with immunoSEQ multiplex PCR; TCRdb's copy has only in-frame clones and lacks some. Among some 120,000 clones, 83% were seen once, and the ten largest hold 2% to 2.5%. Specimen: peripheral blood. Receptors were obtained from a man aged 30 to 39 with acute or convalescent COVID-19.

The chain couples TRBV25-1 to TRBJ1-4; D gene unclear. The CDR3 is made up of 14 amino acids. Germline CDR1 MGHDK, CDR2 SYGVNS. Trimming took off 5 bases at V and 2 bases at J, with 9 bases between the two ends. CDR3 residues: CASSPGSTNEKLFF. CDR3 coding DNA: TGTGCCAGCAGTCCGGGATCTACTAATGAAAAACTGTTTTTT.

The chain combines TRBV10-3 with TRBJ1-2; D is unresolved. V lost 0 bases to trimming and J lost 6 bases, with 11 bases between them. Germline V gene data show CDR1 as ENHRY and CDR2 as SYGVKD. CDR3 size: 14 residues. CDR3 sequence reads: CAISESSAPDGYTF. CDR3 sequence (DNA): TGTGCCATCAGTGAGTCGAGTGCACCGGATGGCTACACCTTC.

The genes are TRBV7-3 and TRBJ2-1; 7 nucleotides match TRBD2. With V trimmed by 5 bases and J by 0 bases, 4 bases remained unmatched. Germline V lookup: CDR1 SGHTA, CDR2 FQGTGA. CDR3 length: 15 residues. The CDR3 nucleotides are TGTGCCAGCAGCAAGGGGACTAACTCCTACAATGAGCAGTTCTTC. As protein: CASSKGTNSYNEQFF.

This chain connects TRBV27 to TRBJ1-2; D possibly corresponds to TRBD1 (5 bases). The CDR3 consists of 16 residues. With 6 bases removed from V and 3 bases from J, the gap between germline ends came to 20 bases. The V gene's germline CDR1 is MNHEY and CDR2 SMNVEV (reference sequence). In nucleotides, the CDR3 is TGTGCCAGCAGGGGGGGTTGGGACCCCTCGGACTATGGCTACACCTTC. Amino acid sequence: CASRGGWDPSDYGYTF.

This chain uses TRBV12-3 or TRBV12-4 with TRBJ2-1, with D possibly TRBD2 on 5 matching bases. This CDR3 contains 13 residues. V lost 7 bases and J 3 bases, leaving 10 bases between the germline ends. Here the CDR3 reads CASKREDYNEQFF. The CDR3 bases are TGTGCCAGCAAGAGGGAAGACTACAATGAGCAGTTCTTC.

The chain employs TRBV27 and TRBJ1-6; no clear D. Trimming left V 8 bases short and J 4 bases short, with 15 bases between. The length of the CDR3 is 15 residues. The germline gives CDR1 MNHEY, CDR2 SMNVEV (reference sequence). Here the CDR3 reads CASRGRGYYNSPLHF. For the CDR3, the DNA is TGTGCCAGCCGCGGACGGGGATATTATAATTCACCCCTCCACTTT.

This clone has just one count. The chain is built from TRBV9 and TRBJ2-5; 8 positions agree with TRBD1. The trim removed 1 base at V and 6 bases at J, leaving 11 bases unmatched. From germline, CDR1 is SGDLS and CDR2 YYNGEE. This CDR3 comprises 16 residues. The CDR3 DNA reads as TGTGCCAGCAGCGTATATGGGGACAGGCCGTCCCAGACCCAGTACTTC. It encodes CASSVYGDRPSQTQYF.

V and J are TRBV6-4 and TRBJ2-1; 9 bases are a match to TRBD2. The ends lost 3 bases at V and 5 bases at J; junction bases unmatched: 5. The CDR3 extends over 15 amino acids. CDR1 MRHNA and CDR2 SNTAGT come from the germline V gene. The DNA for the CDR3 is TGTGCCAGCAGTGAGACTAGCGGAGAACACAATGAGCAGTTCTTC. Its translation: CASSETSGEHNEQFF.

The rearrangement joins TRBV4-1 to TRBJ2-5; TRBD1 agrees at 7 bases. V shed 4 bases and J 1 base; nucleotides not matched to a gene: 3. The CDR3 length is 14 residues. CDR1 is MGHRA, CDR2 YSYEKL, per germline. CDR3 amino acids: CASSRGQPQETQYF. CDR3 nucleotide sequence: TGCGCCAGCAGCCGGGGACAGCCCCAAGAGACCCAGTACTTC.